In this sample, the clone carrying this TCR beta chain turned up a few times. The authors' processing: The assay estimated nucleated cells by amplifying reference gene primers. TCRdb's table, derived via immunoSEQ multiplex PCR, lists solely in-frame clones and lacks some. From that table come the V and J calls and clone size; the DNA was used to work out D and trimming. The profile shows about 330,000 clones, more than 75% of them singletons. The data stem from a study of blood T cell repertoires in COVID-19. Across the study: There were acute and convalescent COVID-19 samples, and they came from the United States, Italy and Spain. From T cells, B-cell-depleted T cells, or PBMCs came the material, which was cDNA or gDNA.

Germline-derived CDR1 and CDR2 are MGHDK and SYGVNS. This CDR3 contains 16 residues. V lost 10 bases and J lost 9; bases outside the gene matches: 13. Specimen: peripheral blood. The clonotype was recovered from a woman between 45 and 65 years old with active or convalescent COVID-19. This sequence joins TRBV25-1 and TRBJ2-1, with 15 nucleotides matching TRBD2. The DNA for the CDR3 is TGTGCCACGGGACTAGCGGGAGGCGTTGGTGGGGGTGAGCAGTTCTTC. It yields the protein CATGLAGGVGGGEQFF.